Below are 5 T cell receptor beta chains sequenced from a single sample in a study of blood T cell repertoires in COVID-19. Profiled with immunoSEQ multiplex PCR; TCRdb holds only in-frame clones, not every one. Among fewer than 200,000 clones listed, around 83% were seen once. Source material: PBMCs or T cells enriched from blood (not recorded which). These receptors all stem from a woman between 45 and 60 years old in a cohort exposed to, infected with or recovered from COVID-19 (not recorded which).

The rearrangement links TRBV7-2 to TRBJ2-3, with TRBD2 as a possible D gene (8 bases). V lost 3 bases, J lost 0 bases, and 13 bases lay in between. The CDR3 is made up of 16 amino acids. Looked up from germline, CDR1 is SGHTA and CDR2 is FQGNSA. Written as DNA, the CDR3 is TGTGCCAGCAGCTTCGGGAGGGGGCCTAGCACAGATACGCAGTATTTT. Amino acids: CASSFGRGPSTDTQYF. The complete variable domain, with remaining parts taken from reference TRBV7-2 and TRBJ2-3, reads GAGVSQSPSNKVTEKGKDVELRCDPISGHTALYWYRQSLGQGLEFLIYFQGNSAPDKSGLPSDRFSAERTGGSVSTLTIQRTQQEDSAVYLCASSFGRGPSTDTQYFGPGTRLTVL.

This rearrangement joins TRBV18 to TRBJ2-5; D is uncertain. This CDR3 contains 13 residues. In germline, CDR1 is KGHSH, CDR2 LQKENI. The V and J ends lost 4 bases and 2 bases respectively, with 8 bases between them. The CDR3 DNA follows: TGTGCCAGCTCACGTGACTGGCAAGAGACCCAGTACTTC. It is translated as CASSRDWQETQYF.

The chain couples TRBV18 to TRBJ1-2, with D uncertain. Looked up from germline, CDR1 is KGHSH and CDR2 is LQKENI. This CDR3 is 13 amino acids long. Deletions cut 4 bases from V and 2 bases from J, with 8 bases between. CDR3 sequence reads: CASSQEENYGYTF. The CDR3 region has the DNA TGTGCCAGCTCACAGGAGGAAAACTATGGCTACACCTTC. The full variable domain, rest sourced from reference TRBV18 and TRBJ1-2, is NAGVMQNPRHLVRRRGQEARLRCSPMKGHSHVYWYRQLPEEGLKFMVYLQKENIIDESGMPKERFSAEFPKEGPSILRIQQVVRGDSAAYFCASSQEENYGYTFGSGTRLTVV.

This chain joins TRBV4-3 and TRBJ1-2; no reliable D call. Germline lookup yields CDR1 LGHNA and CDR2 YSLEER. CDR3 length equals 13 residues. Trimming stripped 1 base from V and 4 bases from J, with 7 bases between. In DNA, the CDR3 is TGCGCCAGCAGCCAAGGGCAGTTCTATGGCTACACCTTC. It encodes CASSQGQFYGYTF.

The chain links TRBV4-2 to TRBJ2-1, with TRBD2 matching 12 bases. The trim removed 4 bases at V and 9 bases at J, leaving 4 bases unmatched. Looked up from germline, CDR1 is LGHNA and CDR2 is YNFKEQ. The CDR3 spans 14 residues. CDR3 nucleotides: TGTGCCAGCAGCCCCGGACTAGCGGGACCTGAGCAGTTCTTC. Protein: CASSPGLAGPEQFF.